What follows is one T cell receptor beta chain and its context. The antigen is undetermined. Time point meaning: peripheral blood 6 weeks after treatment start. The data stem from a study of PD-L1 blockade in urothelial cancer. The wider study: Patients had undergone 0 to 3 prior chemotherapy regimens.

Study-wide findings and caveats: When measured at 3 weeks, tumor-associated blood clones expanded more in durable-benefit patients.

TCRdb keeps only in-frame clones here, not all; method: immunoSEQ multiplex PCR. This table has some 110,000 clones, around 89% appearing once. CDR1 and CDR2 (germline): SGHDT, YYEEEE. The germline V and J ends were trimmed by 0 bases and 0 bases, with 10 bases remaining between them. The CDR3 extends over 16 amino acids. The specimen was PBMCs, collected around atezolizumab (anti-PD-L1) treatment. The chain couples TRBV5-6 to TRBJ2-1; D is uncertain. The receptor was isolated from a man aged 60-69 years with urothelial cancer. CDR3 sequence reads: CASSLASLTSYNEQFF. The CDR3 nucleotides are TGTGCCAGCAGCTTGGCATCACTTACCTCCTACAATGAGCAGTTCTTC.